These 21 T cell receptor beta chains came from one sample sequenced in a study of radiotherapy plus CTLA-4 blockade in lung cancer. TCRdb's copy holds only in-frame clones and misses some; the assay was immunoSEQ multiplex PCR. The data hold about 90,000 clones, with about 83% observed a single time. The specimen was peripheral blood, collected from a patient treated with radiotherapy plus ipilimumab. The receptors originated from a human donor with non-small cell lung cancer that progressed on radiotherapy plus ipilimumab.

The chain is built from TRBV6-5 and TRBJ2-5; possible D gene TRBD1, 6 bases. The V and J ends lost 8 bases and 3 bases respectively, with 19 bases between them. The CDR3 contains 15 residues. Germline CDR1 reads MNHEY; CDR2 reads SVGAGI. CDR3 DNA: TGTGCCAGCCTTTCTCTGGGGGCCGGGGAAGAGACCCAGTACTTC. Its translation: CASLSLGAGEETQYF.

The chain uses TRBV25-1 and TRBJ1-2, with D possibly matching TRBD1 (6 bases). Germline CDR1 MGHDK, CDR2 SYGVNS. CDR3 length equals 12 residues. V lost 6 bases and J lost 5, with 10 bases in between. CDR3 sequence: CASSGQTYGYTF. CDR3 DNA: TGTGCCAGCAGCGGACAGACTTATGGCTACACCTTC.

This chain connects TRBV7-2 to TRBJ2-3; the D is unclear. CDR3 length: 12 amino acids. Deletions cut 7 bases from V and 1 base from J, with 6 bases between. Germline V gives CDR1 SGHTA, CDR2 FQGNSA. The CDR3 DNA sequence: TGTGCCAGCAATCAGCGCACAGATACGCAGTATTTT. It codes for CASNQRTDTQYF.

The rearrangement links TRBV9 to TRBJ2-7; D is ambiguous. Trimming removed 6 bases from V and 10 bases from J, with 14 bases in between. The CDR3 spans 11 residues. In germline, CDR1 is SGDLS, CDR2 YYNGEE. The CDR3 is CASTNSRIQYF. In DNA form, the CDR3 reads TGTGCCAGCACTAATTCACGGATCCAGTACTTC. The full variable domain, completed using reference TRBV9 and TRBJ2-7, is DSGVTQTPKHLITATGQRVTLRCSPRSGDLSVYWYQQSLDQGLQFLIQYYNGEERAKGNILERFSAQQFPDLHSELNLSSLELGDSALYFCASTNSRIQYFGPGTRLTVT.

The rearrangement links TRBV7-2 to TRBJ1-2; D not resolved. Germline values: CDR1 SGHTA, CDR2 FQGNSA. Deletions cut 1 base from V and 7 bases from J, with 7 bases between. The CDR3 is made up of 12 amino acids. The DNA for the CDR3 is TGTGCCAGCAGCTTAGACGTGGGTGGCTACACCTTC. As protein: CASSLDVGGYTF. Supplemented by reference TRBV7-2 and TRBJ1-2, the full variable domain reads GAGVSQSPSNKVTEKGKDVELRCDPISGHTALYWYRQSLGQGLEFLIYFQGNSAPDKSGLPSDRFSAERTGGSVSTLTIQRTQQEDSAVYLCASSLDVGGYTFGSGTRLTVV.

The chain uses TRBV5-4 and TRBJ2-7; 7 nucleotides agree with TRBD2. V lost 5 bases, J lost 4 bases, and 12 bases stayed unmatched. The CDR3 totals 15 residues. Germline V CDR1 and CDR2: SGHNT, YYREEE (reference sequence). The CDR3, as DNA: TGTGCCAGCAGGCCGGGCGGGAGTCGTGGTTACGAGCAGTACTTC. It is translated as CASRPGGSRGYEQYF.

The chain links TRBV19 to TRBJ2-6; tentatively, D is TRBD1 (6 bases). CDR3 length: 17 residues. CDR1 LNHDA and CDR2 SQIVND come from the germline V gene (reference sequence). With 5 bases removed from V and 0 bases from J, the gap between germline ends came to 14 bases. For the CDR3, the DNA is TGTGCCAGTAGTTACCGACAGGTGGGCTCTGGGGCCAACGTCCTGACTTTC. Translating gives CASSYRQVGSGANVLTF.

V and J are TRBV5-4 and TRBJ2-7; possibly TRBD1 for D (6 bases). The CDR3 consists of 15 residues. Trimming pared 0 bases from V and 6 bases from J, leaving 16 bases between. Germline V gene lookup returns CDR1 SGHNT and CDR2 YYREEE (reference sequence). CDR3 nucleotide sequence: TGTGCCAGCAGCTTGGCCGTGGCAGGGGTGGGCGAGCAGTACTTC. Amino acid sequence: CASSLAVAGVGEQYF.

The chain links TRBV23-1 to TRBJ2-7, with D maybe TRBD2 (6 bases). TRBV23-1 is filed as an ORF, its function uncertain. The length of the CDR3 is 15 residues. V dropped 7 bases and J dropped 0 bases, with 16 bases sitting between them. For the CDR3, the DNA is TGCGCCAGCATCACCTCCGGGGGAAGCTCCTACGAGCAGTACTTC. Its protein is CASITSGGSSYEQYF.

This clone was seen a single time. The chain has TRBV7-6 and TRBJ2-3; perhaps D is TRBD1 or TRBD2 (6 bases each). The CDR3 covers 15 residues. From germline, CDR1 is SGHVS and CDR2 FNYEAQ. V was clipped by 1 base and J by 2 bases, with 10 bases between them. The CDR3 DNA is TGTGCCAGCAGCTTAGGAGGGGGGAACACAGATACGCAGTATTTT. As protein: CASSLGGGNTDTQYF.

The chain combines TRBV7-9 with TRBJ1-6, with D possibly TRBD1 on 6 matching bases. The germline gives CDR1 SEHNR, CDR2 FQNEAQ (reference sequence). CDR3 length equals 14 residues. V shed 7 bases and J shed 9 bases, with 16 bases lying between them. This chain's CDR3 is CASNRGGASSPLHF. The CDR3 coding sequence is TGTGCCAGCAACCGTGGGGGGGCTAGTTCACCCCTCCACTTT.

The gene calls are TRBV6-5 and TRBJ2-3; 10 bases align to TRBD2. This CDR3 spans 15 amino acids. CDR1 and CDR2 (germline): MNHEY, SVGAGI. V shed 6 bases, J shed 1 base, and the junction held 4 bases outside the gene matches. The CDR3 bases are TGTGCCAGCAGAAAAGGGACTAGCGGCACAGATACGCAGTATTTT. Residues: CASRKGTSGTDTQYF.

This clone was observed a single time. This chain links TRBV7-9 with TRBJ2-1; the D gene could be TRBD1 or TRBD2 (6 bases each). The CDR3 has 15 amino acids. Between the trimmed V and J ends, which lost 1 base and 3 bases, there was a span of 10 bases. In germline, CDR1 is SEHNR, CDR2 FQNEAQ (reference sequence). CDR3 residues: CASSLGGAFYNEQFF. The CDR3 region has the DNA TGTGCCAGCAGCTTAGGGGGGGCCTTCTACAATGAGCAGTTCTTC.

The chain's CDR3 is CATSGTGYPEQYF. The CDR3, as DNA: TGTGCCACCAGCGGGACAGGGTATCCCGAGCAGTACTTC. The chain employs TRBV15 and TRBJ2-7, with 9 bases lining up with TRBD1. J lost 6 bases, V lost 5 bases, and 5 bases had no gene match. This CDR3 comprises 13 residues. CDR1 and CDR2 (germline): LNHNV, YYDKDF (reference sequence).

This chain joins TRBV13 and TRBJ2-3; D unclear. In germline, CDR1 is PRHDT, CDR2 FYEKMQ (reference sequence). There are 12 residues in the CDR3. V dropped 7 bases and J dropped 7 bases, with 12 bases sitting between them. The CDR3 nucleotides are TGTGCCAGCACCTTGGACCGGAATACGCAGTATTTT. Translating gives CASTLDRNTQYF.

This clone has a handful of counts. The V and J genes are TRBV27 and TRBJ2-3; TRBD2 aligns across 8 bases. The length of the CDR3 is 13 residues. The junction had 5 bases not matched to a gene; V was cut back by 6 bases and J by 6 bases. The germline CDR1 and CDR2 sequences are MNHEY and SMNVEV (reference sequence). The CDR3 loop is CASSGGARDTQYF. DNA of the CDR3: TGTGCCAGCAGCGGGGGGGCGAGGGATACGCAGTATTTT.

This chain connects TRBV19 to TRBJ1-3, with a possible D match to TRBD1 (5 bases). V was cut by 6 bases and J by 0 bases, with 9 bases left in between. The CDR3 has 14 amino acids. Germline V gene sequence: CDR1 LNHDA, CDR2 SQIVND (reference sequence). The chain's CDR3 is CASRRQSSGNTIYF. The CDR3 nucleotides are TGTGCCAGTAGACGACAGAGCTCTGGAAACACCATATATTTT.

This clone was seen only a few times. The V and J genes are TRBV5-4 and TRBJ1-2; 9 positions match TRBD1. The CDR3 sequence is 15 residues long. CDR1 is SGHNT and CDR2 is YYREEE in the germline V gene (reference sequence). The V segment lost 0 bases and the J segment 6 bases; nucleotides outside the gene matches: 6. The CDR3 DNA reads TGTGCCAGCAGCTTGGATCGGACAGGGGCGCATGGCTACACCTTC. Translating it yields CASSLDRTGAHGYTF.

The sample holds one count of this clone. The chain links TRBV4-2 to TRBJ1-4, with unresolved D. Between the trimmed V and J ends, which lost 0 bases and 6 bases, there was a span of 5 bases. Germline values: CDR1 LGHNA, CDR2 YNFKEQ. This CDR3 has 13 residues. The CDR3 sequence: CASSQEYYEKLFF. For the CDR3, the DNA is TGTGCCAGCAGCCAAGAATATTATGAAAAACTGTTTTTT.

This clone has only a few counts. V usage is TRBV28 and J usage is TRBJ1-2; 8 nucleotides match TRBD1. Germline V gives CDR1 MDHEN, CDR2 SYDVKM. The CDR3 contains 13 residues. The V segment lost 6 bases and the J segment 3 bases; nucleotides outside the gene matches: 3. The CDR3 DNA reads TGTGCCAGCAGGGAACAGGGGGACTATGGCTACACCTTC. Amino acid sequence: CASREQGDYGYTF.

J is TRBJ1-1 and V is TRBV18, with D hard to call. V was trimmed by 1 base and J by 6 bases, leaving 12 bases between them. CDR1 is KGHSH and CDR2 is LQKENI in the germline V gene. There are 14 residues in the CDR3. DNA for the CDR3: TGTGCCAGCTCACCACAGGGCGGGAGCTCTGAAGCTTTCTTT. Its protein is CASSPQGGSSEAFF.